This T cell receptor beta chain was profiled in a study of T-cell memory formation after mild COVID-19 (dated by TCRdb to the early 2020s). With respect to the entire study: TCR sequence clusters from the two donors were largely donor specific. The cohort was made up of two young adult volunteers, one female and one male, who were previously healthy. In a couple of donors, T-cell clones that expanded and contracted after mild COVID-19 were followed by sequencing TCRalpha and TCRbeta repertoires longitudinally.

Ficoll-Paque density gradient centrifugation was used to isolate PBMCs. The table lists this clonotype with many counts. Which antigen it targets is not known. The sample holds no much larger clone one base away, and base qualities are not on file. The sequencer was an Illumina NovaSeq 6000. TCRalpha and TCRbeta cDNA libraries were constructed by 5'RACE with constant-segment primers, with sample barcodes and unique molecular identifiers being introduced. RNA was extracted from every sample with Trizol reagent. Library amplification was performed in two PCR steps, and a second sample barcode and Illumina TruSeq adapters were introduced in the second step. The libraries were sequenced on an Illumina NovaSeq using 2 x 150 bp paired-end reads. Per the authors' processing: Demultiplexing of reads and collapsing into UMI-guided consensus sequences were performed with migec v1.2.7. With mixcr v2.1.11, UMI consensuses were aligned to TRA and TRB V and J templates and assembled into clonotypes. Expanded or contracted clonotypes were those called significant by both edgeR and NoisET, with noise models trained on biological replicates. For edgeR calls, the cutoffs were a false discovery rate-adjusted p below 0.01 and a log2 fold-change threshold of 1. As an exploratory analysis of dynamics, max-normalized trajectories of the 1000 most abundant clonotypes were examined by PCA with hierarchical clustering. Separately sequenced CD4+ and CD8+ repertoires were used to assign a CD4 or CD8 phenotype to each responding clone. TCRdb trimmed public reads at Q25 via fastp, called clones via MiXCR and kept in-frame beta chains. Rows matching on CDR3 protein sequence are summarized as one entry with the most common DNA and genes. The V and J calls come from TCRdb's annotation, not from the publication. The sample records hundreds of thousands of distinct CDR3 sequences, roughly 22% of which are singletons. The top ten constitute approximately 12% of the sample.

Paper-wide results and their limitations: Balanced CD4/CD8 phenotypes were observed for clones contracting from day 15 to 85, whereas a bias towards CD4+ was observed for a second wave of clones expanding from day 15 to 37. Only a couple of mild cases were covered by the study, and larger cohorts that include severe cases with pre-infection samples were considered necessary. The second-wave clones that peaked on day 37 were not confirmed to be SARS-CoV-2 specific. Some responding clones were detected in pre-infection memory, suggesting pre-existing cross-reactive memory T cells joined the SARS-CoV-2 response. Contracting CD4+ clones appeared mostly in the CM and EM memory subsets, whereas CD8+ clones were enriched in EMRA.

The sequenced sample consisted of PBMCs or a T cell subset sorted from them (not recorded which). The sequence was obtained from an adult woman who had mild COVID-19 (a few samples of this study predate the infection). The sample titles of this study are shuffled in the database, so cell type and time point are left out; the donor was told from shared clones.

The CDR3 reads CASSEGRTRGGLATSTDTQYF. The bases read TGTGCCAGCAGTGAGGGCCGGACTCGGGGAGGACTAGCGACAAGCACAGATACGCAGTATTTT. The rearrangement combines TRBV25-1 with TRBJ2-3; TRBD2 agrees with 9 junctional bases. V trim: 3 bases; J trim: 0 bases; unmatched bases: 19. The CDR3 spans 21 residues, from the cysteine through the phenylalanine. The kept DNA is CDR3 alone, 63 bases in frame from the first base. According to the germline V gene, CDR1 reads MGHDK and CDR2 reads SYGVNS.